The 11 T cell receptor beta chains presented below share a single source sample, sequenced in a study of blood T cell repertoires in COVID-19. Using immunoSEQ multiplex PCR, the repertoire was profiled, and TCRdb retains in-frame clones only, with some absent. Here the sample spans about 180,000 clones, around 77% being singletons. Sequenced input: peripheral blood. The receptors here all came from a man in his sixties or seventies with active or convalescent COVID-19.

This clone was counted a single time. The junction shows a germline mismatch at one end, possibly a read error. The gene calls are TRBV6-5 and TRBJ1-2; TRBD1 agrees at 9 bases. Germline CDR1 MNHEY, CDR2 SVGAGI. This CDR3 region has 15 residues. CDR3 DNA sequence: TGTGCCAGCAGTGACTCGACAGGGGGGGAGTATGGCTACACCTTC. Translated, it gives CASSDSTGGEYGYTF.

The J gene is TRBJ1-2, the V gene TRBV3-1 (or the pseudogene TRBV3-2); D ambiguous. This CDR3 spans 14 amino acids. Germline lookup yields CDR1 LGHDT and CDR2 YNNKEL (reference sequence). V was clipped by 0 bases and J by 3 bases, with 8 bases between them. The CDR3 is CASSQDPDYYGYTF. The DNA for the CDR3 is TGTGCCAGCAGCCAAGACCCCGACTACTATGGCTACACCTTC.

V is TRBV30 and J is TRBJ2-1, with 12 positions matching TRBD1. The junction had 8 bases not matched to a gene; V was cut back by 4 bases and J by 4 bases. CDR3 size: 16 residues. Germline V gene lookup returns CDR1 GTSNPN and CDR2 SVGIG (reference sequence). DNA for the CDR3: TGTGCCTGGACACTACCGGGACAGGGGGCTTACAATGAGCAGTTCTTC. This sequence encodes CAWTLPGQGAYNEQFF.

The chain links TRBV19 to TRBJ1-5, with 7 bases lining up with TRBD1. With 3 bases clipped from V and 6 bases from J, the junction kept 2 bases outside the gene matches. The germline V gene has CDR1 LNHDA and CDR2 SQIVND (reference sequence). The CDR3 covers 13 residues. The CDR3 bases are TGTGCCAGTAGTATGGACAGGTCTCAGCCCCAGCATTTT. It yields the protein CASSMDRSQPQHF.

This chain links TRBV6-5 with TRBJ1-5; D is perhaps TRBD1 (5 bases). CDR1 MNHEY and CDR2 SVGAGI come from the germline V gene. The CDR3 loop spans 14 amino acids. V was trimmed by 0 bases and J by 9 bases, leaving 12 bases between them. CDR3 amino acids: CASSYSDTVRPQHF. DNA of the CDR3: TGTGCCAGCAGTTACTCGGACACTGTGCGGCCCCAGCATTTT.

To note about this clone: Different DNA sequences within this sample yield the same CDR3. The chain carries TRBV6-5 and TRBJ2-2; 8 bases fit TRBD1. J was trimmed by 0 bases and V by 6 bases; bases with no gene match: 3. CDR1 is MNHEY, CDR2 SVGAGI, per germline. The CDR3 extends over 15 amino acids. CDR3 sequence reads: CASSLQGANTGELFF. The CDR3 DNA is TGTGCCAGCAGCCTACAGGGGGCGAACACCGGGGAGCTGTTTTTT.

This chain connects TRBV5-1 to TRBJ2-7; 16 nucleotides agree with TRBD2. Germline V gene lookup returns CDR1 SGHRS and CDR2 YFSETQ. V was clipped by 4 bases and J by 2 bases; unmatched bases: 6. The CDR3 is made up of 17 amino acids. CDR3 sequence (DNA): TGCGCCAGCAGCGAGGGACTAGCGGGAGGGGCGGCCTACGAGCAGTACTTC. Its protein is CASSEGLAGGAAYEQYF.

V usage is TRBV6-5 and J usage is TRBJ1-5, with 7 bases matching TRBD1. The CDR3 consists of 13 residues. The germline gives CDR1 MNHEY, CDR2 SVGAGI. V lost 6 bases, J lost 10 bases, and 9 bases stayed unmatched. CDR3 nucleotide sequence: TGTGCCAGCAGGGGGGACAGCCTCTTCCCCCAGCATTTT. The encoded protein is CASRGDSLFPQHF.

This sequence joins TRBV10-2 and TRBJ2-7; the match to TRBD1 covers 7 bases. Germline values: CDR1 WSHSY, CDR2 SAAADI. CDR3 length equals 15 residues. The V gene end was trimmed by 3 bases and the J gene end by 2 bases; junction bases not matched to a gene: 7. The CDR3 DNA reads as TGCGCCAGCAGTGATGCTGACAGGGTGGCCTACGAGCAGTACTTC. Protein sequence: CASSDADRVAYEQYF.

The genes are TRBV5-1 and TRBJ1-5; TRBD1 matches 7 bases. This CDR3 is built from 17 residues. J was trimmed by 2 bases and V by 0 bases; bases with no gene match: 8. The germline gives CDR1 SGHRS, CDR2 YFSETQ. Here the CDR3 DNA reads TGCGCCAGCAGCTTGGAAGGGGGCACGGGCGGCAATCAGCCCCAGCATTTT. It encodes CASSLEGGTGGNQPQHF.

The rearrangement joins TRBV19 to TRBJ2-7; TRBD1 matches at 12 bases. Germline values: CDR1 LNHDA, CDR2 SQIVND (reference sequence). The CDR3 runs to 16 residues. The trim removed 5 bases at V and 7 bases at J, leaving 12 bases unmatched. The CDR3 DNA is TGTGCCAGTAGTCCTATTACGGGACAGGGGGCGAAAGAGCAGTACTTC. It yields the protein CASSPITGQGAKEQYF.